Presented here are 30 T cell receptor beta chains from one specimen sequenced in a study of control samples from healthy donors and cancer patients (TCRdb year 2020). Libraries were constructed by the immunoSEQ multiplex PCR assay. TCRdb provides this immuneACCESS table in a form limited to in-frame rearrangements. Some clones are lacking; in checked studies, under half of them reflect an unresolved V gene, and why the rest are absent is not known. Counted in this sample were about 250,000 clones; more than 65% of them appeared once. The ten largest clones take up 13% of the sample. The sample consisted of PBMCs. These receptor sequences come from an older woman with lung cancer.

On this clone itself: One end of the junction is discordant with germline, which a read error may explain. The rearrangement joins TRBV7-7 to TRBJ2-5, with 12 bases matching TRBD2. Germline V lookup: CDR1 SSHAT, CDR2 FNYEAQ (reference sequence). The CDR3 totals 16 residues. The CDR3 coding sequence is TGTGCTAGCAGCTCTACTAGCGGGGGGAACCAAGAGACCCAGTACTTC. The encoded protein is CASSSTSGGNQETQYF.

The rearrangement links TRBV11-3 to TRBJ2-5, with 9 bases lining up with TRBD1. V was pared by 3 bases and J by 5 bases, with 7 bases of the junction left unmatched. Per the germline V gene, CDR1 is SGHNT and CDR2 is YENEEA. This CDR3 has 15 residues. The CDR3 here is CASSLGTGRSETQYF. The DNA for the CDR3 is TGTGCCAGCAGCTTGGGGACAGGGAGATCGGAGACCCAGTACTTC.

The CDR3 nucleotides are TGTGCCAGCAGTTCGGCATCAGGGAATCAGCCCCAGCATTTT. Translated: CASSSASGNQPQHF. The rearrangement links TRBV6-5 to TRBJ1-5, with D tentatively TRBD1 (5 bases). The CDR3 has 14 residues. V gave up 4 bases and J gave up 4 bases, with 11 bases separating them. Germline loops: CDR1 MNHEY, CDR2 SVGAGI.

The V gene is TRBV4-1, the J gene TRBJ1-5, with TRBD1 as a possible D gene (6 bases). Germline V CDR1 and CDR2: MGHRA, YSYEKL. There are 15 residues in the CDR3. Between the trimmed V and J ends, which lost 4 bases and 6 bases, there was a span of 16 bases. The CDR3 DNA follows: TGCGCCAGCAGCCTCCTGGGGGGGGCGGGTCAGCCCCAGCATTTT. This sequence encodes CASSLLGGAGQPQHF.

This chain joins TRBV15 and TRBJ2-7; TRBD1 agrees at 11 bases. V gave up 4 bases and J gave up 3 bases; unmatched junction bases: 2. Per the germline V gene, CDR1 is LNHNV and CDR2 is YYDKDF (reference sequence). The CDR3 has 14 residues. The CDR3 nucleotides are TGTGCCACCAGCAAAGGGACAGGGGGCTACGAGCAGTACTTC. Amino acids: CATSKGTGGYEQYF.

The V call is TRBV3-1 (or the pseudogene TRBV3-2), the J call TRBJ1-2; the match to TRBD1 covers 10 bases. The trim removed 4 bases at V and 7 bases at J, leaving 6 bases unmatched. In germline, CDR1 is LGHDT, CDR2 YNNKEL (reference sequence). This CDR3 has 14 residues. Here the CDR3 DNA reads TGTGCCAGCAGCCGGAGACAGGGGGCCGCTGGCTACACCTTC. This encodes CASSRRQGAAGYTF.

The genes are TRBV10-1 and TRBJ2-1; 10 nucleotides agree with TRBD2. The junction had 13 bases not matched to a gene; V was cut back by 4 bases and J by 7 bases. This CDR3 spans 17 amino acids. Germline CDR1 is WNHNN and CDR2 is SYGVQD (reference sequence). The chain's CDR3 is CASSGRRGTSVRNEQFF. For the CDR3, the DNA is TGCGCCAGCAGTGGACGTAGAGGGACTAGCGTAAGGAATGAGCAGTTCTTC.

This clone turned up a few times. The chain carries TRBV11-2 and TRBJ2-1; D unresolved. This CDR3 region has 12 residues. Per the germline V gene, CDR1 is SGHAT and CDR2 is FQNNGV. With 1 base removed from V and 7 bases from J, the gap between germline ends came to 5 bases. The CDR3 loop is CASSLVVNEQFF. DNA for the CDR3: TGTGCCAGCAGCTTAGTAGTAAATGAGCAGTTCTTC.

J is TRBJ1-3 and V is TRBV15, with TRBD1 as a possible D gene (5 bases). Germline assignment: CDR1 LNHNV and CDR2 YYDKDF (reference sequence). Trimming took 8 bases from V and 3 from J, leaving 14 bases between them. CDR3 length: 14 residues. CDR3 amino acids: CATSREVGGNTIYF. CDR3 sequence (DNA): TGTGCCACCTCCAGGGAGGTCGGTGGAAACACCATATATTTT.

The chain's CDR3 is CASSQVEASYEQYF. Written as DNA, the CDR3 is TGTGCCAGCAGCCAAGTTGAAGCTTCCTACGAGCAGTACTTC. V gene TRBV3-1 (or the pseudogene TRBV3-2) combines with J gene TRBJ2-7; D not certain. This CDR3 comprises 14 residues. Trimming stripped 1 base from V and 1 base from J, with 8 bases between. Germline lookup yields CDR1 LGHDT and CDR2 YNNKEL (reference sequence).

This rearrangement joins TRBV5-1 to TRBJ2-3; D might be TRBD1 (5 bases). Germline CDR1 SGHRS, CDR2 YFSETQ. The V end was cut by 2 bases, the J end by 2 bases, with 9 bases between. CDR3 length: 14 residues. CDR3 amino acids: CASSFGQYTDTQYF. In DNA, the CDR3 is TGCGCCAGCAGCTTCGGACAATACACAGATACGCAGTATTTT.

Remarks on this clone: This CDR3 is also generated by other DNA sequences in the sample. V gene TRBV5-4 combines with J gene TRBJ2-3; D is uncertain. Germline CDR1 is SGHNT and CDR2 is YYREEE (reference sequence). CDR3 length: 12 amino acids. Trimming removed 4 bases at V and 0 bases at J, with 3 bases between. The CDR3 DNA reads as TGTGCCAGCAGCCTGAGCACAGATACGCAGTATTTT. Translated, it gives CASSLSTDTQYF.

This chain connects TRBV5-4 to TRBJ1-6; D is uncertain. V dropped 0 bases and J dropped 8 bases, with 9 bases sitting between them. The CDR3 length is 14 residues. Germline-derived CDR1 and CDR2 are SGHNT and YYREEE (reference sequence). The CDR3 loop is CASSLGRQDSPLHF. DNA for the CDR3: TGTGCCAGCAGCTTGGGGCGGCAGGATTCACCCCTCCACTTT. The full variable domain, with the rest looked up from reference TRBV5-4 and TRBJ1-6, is ETGVTQSPTHLIKTRGQQVTLRCSSQSGHNTVSWYQQALGQGPQFIFQYYREEENGRGNFPPRFSGLQFPNYSSELNVNALELDDSALYLCASSLGRQDSPLHFGNGTRLTVT.

CDR3 coding DNA: TGTGCCAGCAGTTTGCGGGACTCCGGGGGCATTCAGTACTTC. It yields the protein CASSLRDSGGIQYF. This chain uses TRBV27 with TRBJ2-4, with D maybe TRBD2 (6 bases). CDR3 size: 14 residues. Trimming took 3 bases from V and 9 from J, leaving 15 bases between them. Germline lookup yields CDR1 MNHEY and CDR2 SMNVEV (reference sequence).

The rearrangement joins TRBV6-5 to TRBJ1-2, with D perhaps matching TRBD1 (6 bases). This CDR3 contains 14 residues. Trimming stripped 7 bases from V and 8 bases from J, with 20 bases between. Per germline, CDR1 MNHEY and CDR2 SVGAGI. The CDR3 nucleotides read TGTGCCAGCAACGCGGCGGAGGGGGGATGGGGCTACACCTTC. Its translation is CASNAAEGGWGYTF.

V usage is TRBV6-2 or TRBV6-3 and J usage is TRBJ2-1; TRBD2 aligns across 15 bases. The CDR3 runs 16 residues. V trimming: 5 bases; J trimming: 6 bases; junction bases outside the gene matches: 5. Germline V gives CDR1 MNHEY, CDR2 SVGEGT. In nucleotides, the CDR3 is TGTGCCAGCAGTATTGGACTAGCGGGAGGGGGCAATGAGCAGTTCTTC. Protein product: CASSIGLAGGGNEQFF.

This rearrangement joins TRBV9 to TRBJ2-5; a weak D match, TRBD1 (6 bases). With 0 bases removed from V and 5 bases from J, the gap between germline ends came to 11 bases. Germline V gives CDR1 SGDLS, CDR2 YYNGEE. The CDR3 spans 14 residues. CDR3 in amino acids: CASSVARGEETQYF. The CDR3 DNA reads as TGTGCCAGCAGCGTAGCCAGGGGAGAGGAGACCCAGTACTTC.

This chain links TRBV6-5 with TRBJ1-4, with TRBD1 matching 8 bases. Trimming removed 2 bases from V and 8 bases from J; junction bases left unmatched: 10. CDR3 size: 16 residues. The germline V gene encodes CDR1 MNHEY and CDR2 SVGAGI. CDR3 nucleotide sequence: TGTGCCAGCAGTTACACGTGGACAGGGTCGGGGGAAAAACTGTTTTTT. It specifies CASSYTWTGSGEKLFF.

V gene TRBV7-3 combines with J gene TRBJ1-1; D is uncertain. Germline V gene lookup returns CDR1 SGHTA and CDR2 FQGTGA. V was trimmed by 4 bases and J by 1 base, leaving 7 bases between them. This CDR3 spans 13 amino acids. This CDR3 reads CASSSDANTEAFF. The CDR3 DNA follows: TGTGCCAGCAGCTCCGACGCGAACACTGAAGCTTTCTTT.

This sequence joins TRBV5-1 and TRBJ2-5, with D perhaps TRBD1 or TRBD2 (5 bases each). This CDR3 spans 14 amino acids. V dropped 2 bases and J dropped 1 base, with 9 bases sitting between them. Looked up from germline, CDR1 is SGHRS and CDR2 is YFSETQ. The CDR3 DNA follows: TGCGCCAGCAGCTTCTCCGGGACCCAAGAGACCCAGTACTTC. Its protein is CASSFSGTQETQYF. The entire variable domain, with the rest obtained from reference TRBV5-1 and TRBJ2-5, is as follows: KAGVTQTPRYLIKTRGQQVTLSCSPISGHRSVSWYQQTPGQGLQFLFEYFSETQRNKGNFPGRFSGRQFSNSRSEMNVSTLELGDSALYLCASSFSGTQETQYFGPGTRLLVL.

CDR3 amino acids: CASSSIRRGGLGNTIYF. The CDR3 region has the DNA TGTGCCAGCAGTTCAATTCGTAGGGGGGGGCTCGGAAACACCATATATTTT. J is TRBJ1-3 and V is TRBV28; D possibly corresponds to TRBD1 (6 bases). Germline V gene sequence: CDR1 MDHEN, CDR2 SYDVKM. This CDR3 has 17 residues. Trimming stripped 4 bases from V and 4 bases from J, with 20 bases between.

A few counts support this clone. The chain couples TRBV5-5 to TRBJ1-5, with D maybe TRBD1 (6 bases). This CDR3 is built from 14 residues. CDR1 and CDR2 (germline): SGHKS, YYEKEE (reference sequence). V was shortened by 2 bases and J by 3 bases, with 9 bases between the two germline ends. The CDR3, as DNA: TGTGCCAGCAGCTTCGGACAGTACAATCAGCCCCAGCATTTT. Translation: CASSFGQYNQPQHF.

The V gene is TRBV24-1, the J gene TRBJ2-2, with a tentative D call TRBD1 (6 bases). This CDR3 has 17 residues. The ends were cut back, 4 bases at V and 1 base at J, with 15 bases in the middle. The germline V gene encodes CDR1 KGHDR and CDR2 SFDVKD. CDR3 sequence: CATSDSRQAKNTGELFF. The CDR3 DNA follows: TGTGCCACCAGTGACTCTAGACAGGCCAAGAACACCGGGGAGCTGTTTTTT.

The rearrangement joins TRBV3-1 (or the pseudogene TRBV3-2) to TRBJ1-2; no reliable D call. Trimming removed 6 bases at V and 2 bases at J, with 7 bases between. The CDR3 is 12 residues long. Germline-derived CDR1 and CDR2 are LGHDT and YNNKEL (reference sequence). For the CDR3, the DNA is TGTGCCAGCAGATCCGGGAACTATGGCTACACCTTC. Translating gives CASRSGNYGYTF.

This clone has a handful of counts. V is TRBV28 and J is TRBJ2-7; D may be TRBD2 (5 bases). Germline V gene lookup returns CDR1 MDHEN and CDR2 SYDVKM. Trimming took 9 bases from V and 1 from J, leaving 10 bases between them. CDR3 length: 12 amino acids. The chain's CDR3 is CASEGVSYEQYF. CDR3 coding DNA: TGTGCCAGTGAGGGAGTGTCCTACGAGCAGTACTTC.

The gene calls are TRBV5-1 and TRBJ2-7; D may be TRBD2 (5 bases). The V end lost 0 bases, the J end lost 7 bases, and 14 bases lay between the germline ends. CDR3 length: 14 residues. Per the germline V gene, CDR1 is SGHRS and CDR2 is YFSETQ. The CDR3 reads CASSLAAAGWEQYF. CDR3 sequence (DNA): TGCGCCAGCAGCTTGGCCGCCGCGGGCTGGGAGCAGTACTTC.

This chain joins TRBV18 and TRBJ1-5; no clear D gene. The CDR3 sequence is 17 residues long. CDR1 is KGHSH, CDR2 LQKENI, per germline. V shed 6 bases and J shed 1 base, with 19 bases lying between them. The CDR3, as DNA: TGTGCCAGCTCCCTTAGTTACCAGGAAGTCAGCAATCAGCCCCAGCATTTT. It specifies CASSLSYQEVSNQPQHF.

CDR3 loop: CASRGAGDNEQFF. The CDR3 DNA follows: TGTGCCAGCAGAGGAGCGGGAGACAATGAGCAGTTCTTC. The chain combines TRBV12-3 or TRBV12-4 with TRBJ2-1, with 8 bases lining up with TRBD2. This CDR3 has 13 amino acids. J gave up 5 bases and V 6 bases, and 3 bases lay outside the gene matches.

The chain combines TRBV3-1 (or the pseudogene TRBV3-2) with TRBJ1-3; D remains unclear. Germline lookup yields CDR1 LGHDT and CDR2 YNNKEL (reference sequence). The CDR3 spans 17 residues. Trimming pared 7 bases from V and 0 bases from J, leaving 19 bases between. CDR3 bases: TGTGCCAGCACCCCCAATCCCCAAGTACTCTCTGGAAACACCATATATTTT. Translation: CASTPNPQVLSGNTIYF.

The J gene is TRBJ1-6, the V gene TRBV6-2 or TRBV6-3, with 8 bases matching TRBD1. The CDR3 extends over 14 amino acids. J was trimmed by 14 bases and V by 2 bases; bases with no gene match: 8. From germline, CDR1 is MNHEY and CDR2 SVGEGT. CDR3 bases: TGTGCCAGCAGTTACGGGACAGGTATTCAGTCCCTCCACTTT. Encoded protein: CASSYGTGIQSLHF.